This TCR beta chain was captured in a study of Ad26.COV2.S vaccination and SARS-CoV-2 variants. Study-level information: A participant enrolled in the COV1001 Ad26.COV2.S trial arm provided the sample. Intramuscularly, Ad26.COV2.S was given either once or twice, 56 days apart.

This CDR3 comprises 15 residues. CDR1 is MNHEY and CDR2 is SVGAGI in the germline V gene. V lost 7 bases to trimming and J lost 5 bases; unmatched junction nucleotides: 9. Study-wide points: Placebo and vaccine recipients had non-spike TCR breadth that was similar.

Noted treatment: about 20 received Ad26.COV2.S at low or high dose, single or two shots; 5 received placebo; per-sample allocation not given. Repertoires come from day 63 after the first vaccine or placebo injection. This table comes from immunoSEQ multiplex PCR, and its TCRdb copy is limited to in-frame clones, with some not included. The profile shows about 680,000 clones, 70% to 90% of them singletons. A remark on this clone: The antigen remains unidentified.

The sequencing here drew on peripheral blood, taken in a trial of Ad26.COV2.S vaccine versus placebo. This clonotype was sampled from a person aged 18-65 years who received the Ad26.COV2.S COVID-19 vaccine or a placebo. V is TRBV6-5 and J is TRBJ2-1, with 9 bases lining up with TRBD1. Here the CDR3 reads CASTQSGQGNNEQFF. Written as DNA, the CDR3 is TGTGCCAGCACCCAATCCGGACAGGGGAACAATGAGCAGTTCTTC.